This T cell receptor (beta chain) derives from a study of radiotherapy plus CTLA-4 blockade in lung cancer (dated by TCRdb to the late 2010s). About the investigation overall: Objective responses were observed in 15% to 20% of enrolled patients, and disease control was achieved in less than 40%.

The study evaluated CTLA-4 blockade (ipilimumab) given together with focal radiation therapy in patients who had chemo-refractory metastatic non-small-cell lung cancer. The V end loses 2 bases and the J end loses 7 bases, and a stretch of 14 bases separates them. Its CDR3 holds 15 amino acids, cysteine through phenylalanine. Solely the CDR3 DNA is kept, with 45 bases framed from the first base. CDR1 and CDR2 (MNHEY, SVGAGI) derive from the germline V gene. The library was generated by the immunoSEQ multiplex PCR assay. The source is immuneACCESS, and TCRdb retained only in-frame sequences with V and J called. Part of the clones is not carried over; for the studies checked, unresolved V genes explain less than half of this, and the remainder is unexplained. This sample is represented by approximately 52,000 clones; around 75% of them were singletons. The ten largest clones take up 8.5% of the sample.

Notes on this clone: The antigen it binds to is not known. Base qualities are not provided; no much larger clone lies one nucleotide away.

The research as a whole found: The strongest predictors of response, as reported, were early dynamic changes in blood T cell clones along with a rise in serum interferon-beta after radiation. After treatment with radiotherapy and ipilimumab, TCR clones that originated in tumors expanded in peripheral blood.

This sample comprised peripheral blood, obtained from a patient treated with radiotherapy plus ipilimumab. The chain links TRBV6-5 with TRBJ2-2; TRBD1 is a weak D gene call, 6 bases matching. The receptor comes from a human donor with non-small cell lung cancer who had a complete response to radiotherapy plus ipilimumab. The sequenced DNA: TGTGCCAGCAGTTACCAGGGGCGAATCGGCGGGGAGCTGTTTTTT. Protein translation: CASSYQGRIGGELFF.